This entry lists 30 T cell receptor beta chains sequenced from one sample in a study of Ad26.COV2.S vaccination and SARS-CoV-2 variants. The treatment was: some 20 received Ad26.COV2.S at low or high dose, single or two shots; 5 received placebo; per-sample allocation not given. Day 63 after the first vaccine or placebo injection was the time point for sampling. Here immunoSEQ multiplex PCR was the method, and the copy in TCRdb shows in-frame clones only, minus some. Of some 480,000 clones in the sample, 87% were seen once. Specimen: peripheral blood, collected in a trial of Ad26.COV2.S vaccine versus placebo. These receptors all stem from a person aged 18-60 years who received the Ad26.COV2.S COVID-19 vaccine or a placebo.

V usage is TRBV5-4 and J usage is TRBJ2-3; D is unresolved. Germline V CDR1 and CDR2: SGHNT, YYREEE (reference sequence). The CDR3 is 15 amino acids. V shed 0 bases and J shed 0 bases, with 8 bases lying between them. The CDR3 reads CASSLGSVSTDTQYF. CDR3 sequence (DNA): TGTGCCAGCAGCTTGGGGTCAGTTAGCACAGATACGCAGTATTTT.

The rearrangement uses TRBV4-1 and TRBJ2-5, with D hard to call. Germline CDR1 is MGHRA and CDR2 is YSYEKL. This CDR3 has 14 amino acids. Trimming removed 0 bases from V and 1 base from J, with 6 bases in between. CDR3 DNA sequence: TGCGCCAGCAGCCAAGAGGTCAGCCAAGAGACCCAGTACTTC. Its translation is CASSQEVSQETQYF.

This CDR3 reads CASKDNMNTEAFF. Here the CDR3 DNA reads TGTGCCAGCAAAGACAACATGAACACTGAAGCTTTCTTT. This rearrangement joins TRBV6-5 to TRBJ1-1; D not resolved. With 7 bases removed from V and 0 bases from J, the gap between germline ends came to 9 bases. The CDR3 is 13 residues long. In germline, CDR1 is MNHEY, CDR2 SVGAGI.

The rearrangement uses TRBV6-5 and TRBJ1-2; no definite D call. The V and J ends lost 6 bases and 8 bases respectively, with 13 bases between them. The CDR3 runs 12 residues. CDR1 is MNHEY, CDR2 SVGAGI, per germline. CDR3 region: CASRGALAGYTF. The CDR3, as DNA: TGTGCCAGCAGGGGTGCCCTGGCAGGCTACACCTTC.

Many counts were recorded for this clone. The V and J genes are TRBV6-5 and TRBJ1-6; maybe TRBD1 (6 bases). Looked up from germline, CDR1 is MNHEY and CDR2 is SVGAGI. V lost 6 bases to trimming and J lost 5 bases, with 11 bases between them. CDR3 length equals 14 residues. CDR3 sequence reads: CASRPAGDNSPLHF. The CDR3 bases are TGTGCCAGCAGACCCGCAGGGGATAATTCACCCCTCCACTTT.

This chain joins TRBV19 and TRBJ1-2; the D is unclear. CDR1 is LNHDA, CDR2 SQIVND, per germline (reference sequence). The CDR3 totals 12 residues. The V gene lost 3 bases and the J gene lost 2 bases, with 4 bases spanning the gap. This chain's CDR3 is CASSMLNYGYTF. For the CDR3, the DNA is TGTGCCAGTAGTATGCTGAACTATGGCTACACCTTC.

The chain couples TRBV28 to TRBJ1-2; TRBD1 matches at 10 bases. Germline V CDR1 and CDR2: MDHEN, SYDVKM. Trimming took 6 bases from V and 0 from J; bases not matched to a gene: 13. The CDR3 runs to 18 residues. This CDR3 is CASSTPGQGTITNYGYTF. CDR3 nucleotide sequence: TGTGCCAGCAGCACACCGGGACAGGGGACTATAACTAACTATGGCTACACCTTC.

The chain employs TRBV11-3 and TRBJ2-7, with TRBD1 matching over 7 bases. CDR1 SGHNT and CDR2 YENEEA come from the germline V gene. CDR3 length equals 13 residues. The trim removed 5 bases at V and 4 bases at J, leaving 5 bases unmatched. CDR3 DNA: TGTGCCAGCAGCCATGGACAGGTTTACGAGCAGTACTTC. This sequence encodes CASSHGQVYEQYF. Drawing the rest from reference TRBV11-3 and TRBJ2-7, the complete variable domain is EAGVVQSPRYKIIEKKQPVAFWCNPISGHNTLYWYLQNLGQGPELLIRYENEEAVDDSQLPKDRFSAERLKGVDSTLKIQPAELGDSAVYLCASSHGQVYEQYFGPGTRLTVT.

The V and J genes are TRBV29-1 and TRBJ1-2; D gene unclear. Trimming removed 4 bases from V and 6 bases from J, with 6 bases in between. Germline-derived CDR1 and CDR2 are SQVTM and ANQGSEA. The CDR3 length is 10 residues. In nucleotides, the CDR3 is TGCAGCGTTGGGTACGATGGCTACACCTTC. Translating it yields CSVGYDGYTF.

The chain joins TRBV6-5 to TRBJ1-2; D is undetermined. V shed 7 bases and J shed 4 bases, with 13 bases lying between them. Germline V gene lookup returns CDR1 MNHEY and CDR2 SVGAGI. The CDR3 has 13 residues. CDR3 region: CASTPGGGYGYTF. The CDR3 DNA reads TGTGCCAGCACCCCGGGCGGAGGCTATGGCTACACCTTC.

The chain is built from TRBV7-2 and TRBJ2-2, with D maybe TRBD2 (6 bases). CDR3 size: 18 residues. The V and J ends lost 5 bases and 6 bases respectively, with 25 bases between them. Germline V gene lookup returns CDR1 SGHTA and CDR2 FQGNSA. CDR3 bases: TGTGCCAGCAGCCCGGGAGCTATCGGGTCGGCTTACGCCGGGGAGCTGTTTTTT. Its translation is CASSPGAIGSAYAGELFF.

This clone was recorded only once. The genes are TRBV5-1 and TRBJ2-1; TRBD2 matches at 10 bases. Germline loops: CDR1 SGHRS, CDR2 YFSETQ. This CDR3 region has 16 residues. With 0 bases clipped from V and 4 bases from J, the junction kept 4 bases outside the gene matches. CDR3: CASSLVSGRGYNEQFF. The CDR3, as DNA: TGCGCCAGCAGCTTGGTCAGCGGGAGGGGGTACAATGAGCAGTTCTTC.

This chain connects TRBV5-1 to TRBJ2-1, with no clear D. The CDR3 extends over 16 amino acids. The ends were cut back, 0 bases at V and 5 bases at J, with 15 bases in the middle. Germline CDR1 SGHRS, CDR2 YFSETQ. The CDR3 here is CASSLVGGPKHNEQFF. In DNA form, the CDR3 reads TGCGCCAGCAGCTTGGTCGGCGGACCGAAGCACAATGAGCAGTTCTTC.

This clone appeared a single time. CDR3 protein: CSVESWDTKGRNYGYTF. DNA of the CDR3: TGCAGCGTTGAGTCGTGGGACACAAAAGGACGTAACTATGGCTACACCTTC. The gene calls are TRBV29-1 and TRBJ1-2; tentative D call: TRBD1 (6 bases). Trimming shortened V by 3 bases and J by 1 base, and 21 bases separated the two germline ends. This CDR3 contains 17 residues. Germline-derived CDR1 and CDR2 are SQVTM and ANQGSEA.

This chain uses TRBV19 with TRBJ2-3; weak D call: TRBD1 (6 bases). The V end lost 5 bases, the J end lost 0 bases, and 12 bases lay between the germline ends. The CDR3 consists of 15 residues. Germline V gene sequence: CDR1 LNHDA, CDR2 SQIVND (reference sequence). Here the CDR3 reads CASSPGQYSTDTQYF. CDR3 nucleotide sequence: TGTGCCAGTAGTCCTGGACAGTATAGCACAGATACGCAGTATTTT. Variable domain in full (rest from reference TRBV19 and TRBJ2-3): DGGITQSPKYLFRKEGQNVTLSCEQNLNHDAMYWYRQDPGQGLRLIYYSQIVNDFQKGDIAEGYSVSREKKESFPLTVTSAQKNPTAFYLCASSPGQYSTDTQYFGPGTRLTVL.

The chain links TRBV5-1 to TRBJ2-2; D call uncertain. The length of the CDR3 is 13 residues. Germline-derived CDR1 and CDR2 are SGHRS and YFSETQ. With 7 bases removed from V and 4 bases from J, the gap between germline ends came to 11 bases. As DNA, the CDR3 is TGCGCCAGCCGAAGTATGGGCACCGGGGAGCTGTTTTTT. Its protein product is CASRSMGTGELFF.

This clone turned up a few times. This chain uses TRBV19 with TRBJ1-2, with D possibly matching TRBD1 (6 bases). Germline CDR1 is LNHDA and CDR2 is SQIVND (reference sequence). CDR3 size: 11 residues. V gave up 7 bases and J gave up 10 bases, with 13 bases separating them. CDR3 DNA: TGTGCCAGTACCGACCACAGGGTCTACACCTTC. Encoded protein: CASTDHRVYTF.

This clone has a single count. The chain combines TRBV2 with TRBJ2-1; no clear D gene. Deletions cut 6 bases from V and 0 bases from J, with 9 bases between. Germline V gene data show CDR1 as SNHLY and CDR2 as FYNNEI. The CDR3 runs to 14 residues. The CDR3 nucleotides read TGTGCCAGCAGGGCGGAATTCTCCTACAATGAGCAGTTCTTC. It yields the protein CASRAEFSYNEQFF.

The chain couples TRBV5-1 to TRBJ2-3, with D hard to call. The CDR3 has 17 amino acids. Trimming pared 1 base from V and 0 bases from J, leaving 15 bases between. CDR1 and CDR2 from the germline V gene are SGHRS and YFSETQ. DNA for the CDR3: TGCGCCAGCAGCTTGAATCTGTTTCAACGTAGCACAGATACGCAGTATTTT. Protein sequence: CASSLNLFQRSTDTQYF.

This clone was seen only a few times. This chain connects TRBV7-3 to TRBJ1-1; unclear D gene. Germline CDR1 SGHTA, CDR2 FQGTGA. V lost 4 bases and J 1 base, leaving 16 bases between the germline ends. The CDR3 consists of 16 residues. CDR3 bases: TGTGCCAGCAGCTCTTTTCTGTGGGAAGGGAACACTGAAGCTTTCTTT. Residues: CASSSFLWEGNTEAFF.

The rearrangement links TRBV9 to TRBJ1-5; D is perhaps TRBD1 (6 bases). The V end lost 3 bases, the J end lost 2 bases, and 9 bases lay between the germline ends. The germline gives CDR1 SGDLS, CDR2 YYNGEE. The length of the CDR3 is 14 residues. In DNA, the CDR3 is TGTGCCAGCAGCGAACAGGGAGGCAATCAGCCCCAGCATTTT. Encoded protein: CASSEQGGNQPQHF.

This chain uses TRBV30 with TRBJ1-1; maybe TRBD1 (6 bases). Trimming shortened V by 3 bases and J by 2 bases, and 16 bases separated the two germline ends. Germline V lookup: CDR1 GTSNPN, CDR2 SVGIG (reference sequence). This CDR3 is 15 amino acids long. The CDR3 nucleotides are TGTGCCTGGAGGGGAAGGGGGAGGGTCAACACTGAAGCTTTCTTT. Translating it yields CAWRGRGRVNTEAFF.

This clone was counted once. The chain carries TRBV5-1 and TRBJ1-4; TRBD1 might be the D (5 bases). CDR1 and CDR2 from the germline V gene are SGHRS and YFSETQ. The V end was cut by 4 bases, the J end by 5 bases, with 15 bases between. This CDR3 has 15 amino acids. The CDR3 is CASSASGAHNEKLFF. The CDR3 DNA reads TGCGCCAGCAGCGCCTCCGGGGCCCACAATGAAAAACTGTTTTTT.

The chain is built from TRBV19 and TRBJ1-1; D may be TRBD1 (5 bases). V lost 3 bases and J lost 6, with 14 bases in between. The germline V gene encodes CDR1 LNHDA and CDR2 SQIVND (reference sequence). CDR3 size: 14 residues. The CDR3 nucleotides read TGTGCCAGTAGTATGGAGGGGCCGGGTTCTGAAGCTTTCTTT. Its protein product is CASSMEGPGSEAFF. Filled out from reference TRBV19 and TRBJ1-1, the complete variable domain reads DGGITQSPKYLFRKEGQNVTLSCEQNLNHDAMYWYRQDPGQGLRLIYYSQIVNDFQKGDIAEGYSVSREKKESFPLTVTSAQKNPTAFYLCASSMEGPGSEAFFGQGTRLTVV.

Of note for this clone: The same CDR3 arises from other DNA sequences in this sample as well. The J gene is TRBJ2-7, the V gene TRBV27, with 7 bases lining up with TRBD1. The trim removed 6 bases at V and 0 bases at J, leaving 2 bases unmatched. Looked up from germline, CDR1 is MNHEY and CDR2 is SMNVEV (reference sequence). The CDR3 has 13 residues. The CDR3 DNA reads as TGTGCCAGCAGGAGACAGGGCTCCTACGAGCAGTACTTC. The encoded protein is CASRRQGSYEQYF.

The CDR3 region is CASSEYRGLGGYTF. DNA of the CDR3: TGTGCCAGTAGTGAATACAGGGGGCTGGGTGGCTACACCTTC. This chain uses TRBV19 with TRBJ1-2; 9 bases agree with TRBD1. Looked up from germline, CDR1 is LNHDA and CDR2 is SQIVND (reference sequence). This CDR3 region has 14 residues. The V and J ends lost 5 bases and 7 bases, in that order; junction bases with no gene match: 8.

The CDR3 is CASSTGEFGHGYTF. The DNA for the CDR3 is TGTGCCAGCAGTACGGGAGAGTTTGGTCATGGCTACACCTTC. The V and J genes are TRBV27 and TRBJ1-2; no firm D call. Trimming pared 5 bases from V and 6 bases from J, leaving 16 bases between. This CDR3 comprises 14 residues. Germline CDR1 MNHEY, CDR2 SMNVEV (reference sequence).

The CDR3 protein is CAISESPGGSYNEQFF. The CDR3 DNA follows: TGTGCCATCAGTGAGTCGCCGGGAGGCTCCTACAATGAGCAGTTCTTC. This chain links TRBV10-3 with TRBJ2-1; 7 bases are a match to TRBD2. J was trimmed by 0 bases and V by 0 bases; bases with no gene match: 2. Germline CDR1 is ENHRY and CDR2 is SYGVKD. CDR3 size: 16 residues.

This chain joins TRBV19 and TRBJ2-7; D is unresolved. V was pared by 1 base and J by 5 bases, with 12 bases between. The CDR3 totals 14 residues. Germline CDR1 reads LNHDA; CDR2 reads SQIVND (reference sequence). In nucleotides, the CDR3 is TGTGCCAGTAGTATAGGTAACAATCGGGACGAGCAGTACTTC. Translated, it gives CASSIGNNRDEQYF.

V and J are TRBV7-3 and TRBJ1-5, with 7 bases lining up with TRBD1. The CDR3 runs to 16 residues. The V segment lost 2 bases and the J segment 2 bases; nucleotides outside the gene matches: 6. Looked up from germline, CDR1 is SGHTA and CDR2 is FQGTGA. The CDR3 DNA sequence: TGTGCCAGCAGCTTACTCAAGGGGGCGGGCAATCAGCCCCAGCATTTT. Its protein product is CASSLLKGAGNQPQHF.